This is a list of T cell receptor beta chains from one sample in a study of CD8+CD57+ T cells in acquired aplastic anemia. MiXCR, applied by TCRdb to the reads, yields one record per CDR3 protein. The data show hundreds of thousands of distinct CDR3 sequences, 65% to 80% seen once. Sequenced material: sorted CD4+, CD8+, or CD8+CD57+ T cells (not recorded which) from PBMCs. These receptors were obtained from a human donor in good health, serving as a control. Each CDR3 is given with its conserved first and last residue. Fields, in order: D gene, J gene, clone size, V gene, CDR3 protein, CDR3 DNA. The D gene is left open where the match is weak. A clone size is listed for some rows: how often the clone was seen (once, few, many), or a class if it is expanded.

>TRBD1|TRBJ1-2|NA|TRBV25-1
CASSERETGQGYTF
TGTGCCAGCAGTGAAAGGGAGACAGGGCAAGGCTACACCTTC
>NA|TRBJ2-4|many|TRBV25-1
CASSRKRGSFLFPSVLPKGIQYF
TGTGCCAGCAGTCGTAAACGCGGGTCCTTTCTTTTTCCTTCCGTCCTCCCAAAAGGGATTCAGTACTTC
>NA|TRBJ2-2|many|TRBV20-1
CSASSQISANTGELFF
TGCAGTGCTAGTTCACAGATAAGTGCGAACACCGGGGAGCTGTTTTTT
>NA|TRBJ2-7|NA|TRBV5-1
CASSPESEQYF
TGTGCCAGCAGCCCCGAAAGCGAGCAGTACTTC
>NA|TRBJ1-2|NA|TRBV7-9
CASTRNSRSNGYTF
TGTGCCAGCACCCGGAACAGTCGTTCCAATGGCTACACCTTC
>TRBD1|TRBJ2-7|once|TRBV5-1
CASSYGTGLHKQYF
TGCGCCAGCAGCTACGGGACAGGCCTCCACAAGCAGTACTTC
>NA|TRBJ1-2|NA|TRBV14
CASSQDQEYGYTF
TGTGCCAGCAGCCAAGATCAAGAATATGGCTACACCTTC
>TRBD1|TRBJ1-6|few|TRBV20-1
CSARPGTENSPLHF
TGCAGTGCTAGGCCCGGGACAGAGAATTCACCCCTCCACTTT
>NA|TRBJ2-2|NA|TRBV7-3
CTSSLTAYAGELFF
TGCACCAGCAGCTTGACAGCCTACGCCGGGGAGCTGTTTTTT
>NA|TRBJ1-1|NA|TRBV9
CASSRVAGGPEHFF
TGTGCCAGCAGCAGGGTGGCGGGGGGCCCTGAACATTTCTTT
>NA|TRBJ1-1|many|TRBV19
CASSIDYRVHTEAFF
TGTGCCAGTAGTATAGATTATCGGGTTCACACTGAAGCTTTCTTT
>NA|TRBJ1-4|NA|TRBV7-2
CASSLGQATTEEQFF
TGTGCCAGCAGCTTAGGACAGGCAACCACTGAAGAGCAGTTTTTT
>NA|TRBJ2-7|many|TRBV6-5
CASSYSRGFNYEQYF
TGTGCCAGCAGTTACTCGAGGGGATTCAACTACGAGCAGTACTTC
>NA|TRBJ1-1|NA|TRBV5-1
CASSPGDYDDEAFF
TGCGCCAGCAGCCCAGGGGACTACGACGATGAAGCTTTCTTT
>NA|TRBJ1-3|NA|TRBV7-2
CASSVRTGDGTTIYF
TGCGCCAGCAGCGTCCGGACGGGGGATGGTACCACCATATATTTT